This T cell receptor (beta chain) was found in a study of shared clonotypes between healthy human individuals. TCRdb's table, derived via immunoSEQ multiplex PCR, lists solely in-frame clones and lacks some. The repertoire includes about 1,900,000 clones, approximately 94% of them detected once, and approximately 1% sits in the top ten. Naive-designated CD8 cells lacked CD45RO, were positively enriched for CCR7, and omitted terminally differentiated effector memory CD45RA+ cells. This clone was seen a few times. This TCR was sampled from a young man in good health. The sample comprised naive CD8+ T cells sorted from blood.

CDR3 DNA sequence: TGCGCCAGCAGCCAAGCAGAGGGACAGCCCCAGCATTTT. Translation: CASSQAEGQPQHF. V is TRBV4-1 and J is TRBJ1-5; D remains unclear. Germline V gives CDR1 MGHRA, CDR2 YSYEKL. The CDR3 has 13 amino acids. With 1 base removed from V and 7 bases from J, the gap between germline ends came to 8 bases.